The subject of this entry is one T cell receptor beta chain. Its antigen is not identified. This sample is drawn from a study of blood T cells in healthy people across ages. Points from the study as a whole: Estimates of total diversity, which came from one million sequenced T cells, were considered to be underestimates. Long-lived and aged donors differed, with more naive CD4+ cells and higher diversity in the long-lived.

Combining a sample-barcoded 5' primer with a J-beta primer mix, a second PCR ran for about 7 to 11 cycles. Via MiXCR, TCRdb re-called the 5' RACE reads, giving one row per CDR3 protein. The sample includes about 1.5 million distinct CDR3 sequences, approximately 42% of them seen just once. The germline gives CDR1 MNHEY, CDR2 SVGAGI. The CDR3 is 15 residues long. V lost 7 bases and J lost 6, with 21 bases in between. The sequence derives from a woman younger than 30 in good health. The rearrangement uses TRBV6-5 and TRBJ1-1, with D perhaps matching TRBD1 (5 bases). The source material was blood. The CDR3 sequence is CASTLRPGIRSEAFF. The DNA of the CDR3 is TGTGCCAGCACCCTTAGGCCAGGGATAAGGTCTGAAGCTTTCTTT.